Included here is one T cell receptor beta chain sequence, with context. Its cognate antigen has yet to be identified. Base qualities were left out, and no much larger clone turns up one base away. CDR1 and CDR2 were assigned from the germline V gene (reference sequence) as MNHEY and SMNVEV. From cysteine to phenylalanine, the CDR3 is 14 amino acids long. Only the CDR3 DNA is retained, 42 bases long and in frame from the first base. Trimming takes 1 base from V and 7 bases from J, and the germline ends sit 11 bases apart. The data stem from a study of glioma-infiltrating T cells (TCRdb year 2016). About the investigation overall: Low-grade gliomas were represented by WHO grade II oligodendrogliomas or astrocytomas, and glioblastomas were represented by WHO grade IV tumors that were sampled at initial rather than recurrent diagnosis. Dexamethasone was administered to glioma patients for six or fewer days before surgery. Sequencing coverage of 4.5- to 10-fold of about a million peripheral T cells was targeted for blood libraries. The study sequenced TCR alpha- and beta-chain repertoires from glioma tissue, from non-neoplastic brain tissue and from matched peripheral blood mononuclear cells. To gauge divergence between tissue and blood T-cell populations, every tissue-infiltrating repertoire was compared against the peripheral blood repertoire from the same patient. The paired cohort was made up of three low-grade glioma patients, several primary glioblastoma patients and three non-glioma patients who contributed non-neoplastic brain tissue. Study-level results and caveats: Patients with low tissue-blood divergence were marked by a signature set of shared blood CDR3 motifs, and this signature set was depleted in highly divergent patients. VJ-independent divergence between tissue and blood was below expectation in non-neoplastic patients but above expectation in all gliomas, especially low-grade gliomas. Group comparisons were based on small numbers of patients: three non-neoplastic, three low-grade glioma and 7 to 9 glioblastoma patients. Very few CDR3 sequences were found to be shared between tissue and blood, and this scarcity was attributed to high CDR3 diversity and limited sampling.

The iRepertoire nested amplicon-rescue multiplex PCR (arm-PCR) platform was used to amplify TCR alpha and beta CDR3 regions from RNA. For one-step reverse transcription and amplification, roughly 100-450 ng of tissue mRNA or PBMC total RNA was used as input. Following bead purification, Illumina adapters were added by a secondary multiplex PCR, and libraries between 200 and 400 bp were gel-purified. Libraries carried internal 6-nucleotide barcodes used for demultiplexing. Libraries were sequenced on an Illumina MiSeq with 2x220 or 2x250 nucleotide paired-end reads. Turning to the authors' computational methods: Paired reads were merged using FLASH 1.2.11 and aligned with BWA-MEM to the GRCh37 human genome, and TRA and TRB reads were then extracted. For V and J assignment, an IMGT-derived reference of cassette sequences and CDR3 motifs that included pseudogenes was used. Three-frame translation of reads was performed, and productive CDR3s were defined as those with a C...FGXG motif and no stop codons. Clonotypes were defined as unique combinations of V-J cassette pair and CDR3 amino acid sequence. Reads were filtered by Hamming distance, with the threshold set by the sequence error rate of each sample in mapped regions. TCRdb redid the processing of the public reads, applying fastp at Q25 and MiXCR, and retained in-frame beta chains. Here each entry gathers all rows of one CDR3 protein and keeps the most common genes and DNA. TCRdb assigned the V and J calls; the authors' analysis was not used. The sample yields 400,000 or so distinct CDR3 sequences; roughly two fifths were counted once. The top ten clones comprise more than 10% of the sample.

Immediately after resection, surgical brain or tumor specimens were cryofrozen in liquid nitrogen, with peripheral blood cells collected concurrently. The sample comprised glioma tissue, nonneoplastic brain tissue, or PBMCs (not recorded which). Here the chain combines TRBV27 and TRBJ2-1, with the D gene too uncertain to name. The TCR sequence derives from a human donor with low-grade glioma or glioblastoma, undergoing nonglioma brain surgery, or in good health (not recorded which). The CDR3 corresponds to CASSLLIRPNEQFF. The bases read TGTGCCAGCAGTTTATTGATTCGTCCGAATGAGCAGTTCTTC.